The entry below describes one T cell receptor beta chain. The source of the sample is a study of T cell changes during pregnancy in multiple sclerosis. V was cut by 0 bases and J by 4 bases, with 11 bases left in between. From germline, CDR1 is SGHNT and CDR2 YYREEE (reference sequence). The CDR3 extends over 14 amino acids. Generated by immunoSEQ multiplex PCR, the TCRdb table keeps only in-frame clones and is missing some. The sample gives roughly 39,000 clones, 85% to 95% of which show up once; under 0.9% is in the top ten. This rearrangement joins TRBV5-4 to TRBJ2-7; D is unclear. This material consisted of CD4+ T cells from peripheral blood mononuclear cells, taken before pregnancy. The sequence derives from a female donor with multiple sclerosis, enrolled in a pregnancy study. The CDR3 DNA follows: TGTGCCAGCAGCTTGGCCGGGTCCAAATACGAGCAGTACTTC. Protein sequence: CASSLAGSKYEQYF.